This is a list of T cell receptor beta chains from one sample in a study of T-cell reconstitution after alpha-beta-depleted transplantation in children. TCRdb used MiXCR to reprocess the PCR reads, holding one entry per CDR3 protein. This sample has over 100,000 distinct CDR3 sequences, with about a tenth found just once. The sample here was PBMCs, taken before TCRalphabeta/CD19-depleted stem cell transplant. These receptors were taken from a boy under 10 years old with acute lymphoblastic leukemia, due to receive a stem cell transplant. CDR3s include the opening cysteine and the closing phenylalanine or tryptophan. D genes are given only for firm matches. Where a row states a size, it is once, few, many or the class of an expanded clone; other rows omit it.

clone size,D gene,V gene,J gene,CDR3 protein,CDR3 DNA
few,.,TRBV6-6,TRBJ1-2,CASSPGPGSYTF,TGTGCCAGCAGTCCCGGGCCCGGGAGCTACACCTTC
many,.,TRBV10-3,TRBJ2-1,CAISGEGLSYNEQFF,TGTGCCATCAGTGGTGAAGGGCTCTCCTACAATGAGCAGTTCTTC
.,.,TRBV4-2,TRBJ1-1,CASSVQETNTEAFF,TGTGCCAGCAGCGTACAGGAGACGAACACTGAAGCTTTCTTT
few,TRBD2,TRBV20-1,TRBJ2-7,CSATTNGRERYEQYF,TGCAGTGCTACAACCAATGGGCGGGAGAGGTACGAGCAGTACTTC
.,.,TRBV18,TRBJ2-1,CASSPWLSRYNEQFF,TGTGCCAGCTCACCTTGGCTATCGCGATACAATGAGCAGTTCTTC
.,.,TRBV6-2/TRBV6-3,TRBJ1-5,CASSYSSGRQHF,TGTGCCAGCAGTTACTCATCGGGAAGGCAGCATTTT
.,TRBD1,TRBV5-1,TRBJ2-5,CASSTGQVSQETQYF,TGCGCCAGCAGCACGGGACAGGTGTCACAAGAGACCCAGTACTTC
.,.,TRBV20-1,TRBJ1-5,CSASGDGRQPQHF,TGCAGTGCCTCAGGGGACGGGCGTCAGCCCCAGCATTTT
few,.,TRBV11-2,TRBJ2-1,CASGRTSLGVNEQFF,TGTGCCAGCGGCAGAACTAGCTTGGGGGTCAATGAGCAGTTCTTC
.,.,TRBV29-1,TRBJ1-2,CSVELTGNKEGYTF,TGCAGCGTCGAACTAACCGGGAACAAGGAAGGCTACACCTTC
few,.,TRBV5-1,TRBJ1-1,CASSLAGAAVEAFF,TGCGCCAGCAGCTTGGCGGGGGCCGCAGTAGAAGCTTTCTTT
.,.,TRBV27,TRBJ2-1,CASSLSAFSYNEQFF,TGTGCCAGCAGTTTATCAGCGTTCTCCTACAATGAGCAGTTCTTC
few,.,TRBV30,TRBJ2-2,CAWSEKPTGFAGGELFF,TGTGCCTGGAGCGAAAAACCCACAGGGTTCGCTGGCGGGGAGCTGTTTTTT
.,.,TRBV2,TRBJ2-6,CASSGPRGARSGANVLTF,TGTGCCAGCAGCGGGCCGCGGGGAGCCCGCTCTGGGGCCAACGTCCTGACTTTC
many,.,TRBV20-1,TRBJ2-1,CSARPTGGGRNEQFF,TGCAGTGCTAGACCTACTGGGGGAGGTAGGAATGAGCAGTTCTTC
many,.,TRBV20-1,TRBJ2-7,CSAPPAGSYEQYF,TGCAGTGCTCCCCCGGCAGGCTCCTACGAGCAGTACTTC
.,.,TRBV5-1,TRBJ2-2,CASSVRELFF,TGCGCCAGCAGCGTCCGGGAGCTGTTTTTT
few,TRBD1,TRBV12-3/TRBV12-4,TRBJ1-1,CASISGTGSVGAFF,TGTGCCAGCATTTCCGGGACAGGCAGTGTTGGAGCTTTCTTT
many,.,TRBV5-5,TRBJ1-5,CASSFRQGYNQPQHF,TGTGCCAGCAGCTTTCGGCAGGGCTACAATCAGCCCCAGCATTTT
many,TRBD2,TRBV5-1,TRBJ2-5,CASSLSQRGETQYF,TGCGCCAGCAGCTTGTCGCAGCGGGGGGAGACCCAGTACTTC
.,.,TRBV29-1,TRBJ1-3,CSVGDFGNTIYF,TGCAGCGTAGGGGACTTTGGAAACACCATATATTTT
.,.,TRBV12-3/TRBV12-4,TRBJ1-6,CASTAAQRNNSPLHF,TGTGCCAGCACCGCTGCCCAAAGAAATAATTCACCCCTCCACTTT
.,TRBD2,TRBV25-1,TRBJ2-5,CASSDAPRGRSLREADSETQYF,TGTGCCAGCAGTGACGCACCCAGGGGCCGGTCATTGCGGGAGGCGGATTCGGAGACCCAGTACTTC
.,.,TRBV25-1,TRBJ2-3,CASSGGSAADTQYF,TGTGCCAGCAGTGGGGGGAGCGCCGCAGATACGCAGTATTTT
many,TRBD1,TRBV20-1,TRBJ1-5,CSAGDRVGVNQPQHF,TGCAGTGCCGGGGACAGGGTAGGTGTCAATCAGCCCCAGCATTTT
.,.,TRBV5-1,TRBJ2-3,CASSSKVTPSDTQYF,TGCGCCAGCAGCTCAAAAGTGACTCCATCAGATACGCAGTATTTT
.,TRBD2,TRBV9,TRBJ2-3,CASSVLAVLADTQYF,TGTGCCAGCAGCGTGCTAGCGGTTCTGGCAGATACGCAGTATTTT
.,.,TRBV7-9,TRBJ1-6,CASGGQSSYNSPLHF,TGTGCCAGCGGAGGACAGAGCTCCTATAATTCACCCCTCCACTTT